Shown below are 20 T cell receptor beta chains from a single sample sequenced in a study of CD8+ T cells in alopecia areata. Reverse transcription of extracted RNA yielded cDNA, which provided the sequencing template. Here immunoSEQ multiplex PCR was the method, and the copy in TCRdb shows in-frame clones only, minus some. The table includes over 150,000 clones, around 50% detected once. The sample comprised CD8+ T cells sorted from blood. The receptor set was obtained from a human donor in good health.

The V and J genes are TRBV29-1 and TRBJ2-1; D ambiguous. The CDR3 contains 12 residues. V was clipped by 6 bases and J by 9 bases, with 15 bases between them. Germline V gene data show CDR1 as SQVTM and CDR2 as ANQGSEA. The CDR3, as DNA: TGCAGCGTACCGGCCGGCACCGGTGAGCAGTTCTTC. Its protein is CSVPAGTGEQFF.

This clone has a handful of counts. The gene calls are TRBV7-8 and TRBJ1-4; 10 bases agree with TRBD1. The ends lost 4 bases at V and 5 bases at J; junction bases unmatched: 4. The CDR3 is 15 amino acids. CDR1 is SGHVS, CDR2 FQNEAQ, per germline. The CDR3 region is CASSSTGGRNEKLFF. CDR3 nucleotide sequence: TGTGCCAGCAGCTCGACAGGGGGCCGGAATGAAAAACTGTTTTTT.

The V and J genes are TRBV13 and TRBJ2-7; 9 bases map to TRBD1. This CDR3 contains 13 residues. The trim removed 6 bases at V and 6 bases at J, leaving 6 bases unmatched. Germline CDR1 PRHDT, CDR2 FYEKMQ (reference sequence). The CDR3 protein is CASSPNRGREQYF. In DNA form, the CDR3 reads TGTGCCAGCAGTCCAAACAGGGGGCGCGAGCAGTACTTC.

This chain connects TRBV7-9 to TRBJ1-2; D gene unclear. Trimming removed 7 bases from V and 1 base from J, with 13 bases in between. The CDR3 totals 14 residues. Germline lookup yields CDR1 SEHNR and CDR2 FQNEAQ (reference sequence). The CDR3 protein is CASTETSNNYGYTF. The CDR3 nucleotides are TGTGCCAGCACGGAGACATCGAATAACTATGGCTACACCTTC.

The chain carries TRBV9 and TRBJ1-4; 9 bases agree with TRBD1. This CDR3 is built from 15 residues. The V segment lost 3 bases and the J segment 4 bases; nucleotides outside the gene matches: 4. Germline assignment: CDR1 SGDLS and CDR2 YYNGEE. The CDR3: CASSDGTGSNEKLFF. As DNA, the CDR3 is TGTGCCAGCAGCGACGGGACAGGGAGTAATGAAAAACTGTTTTTT. The whole variable domain, remainder taken from reference TRBV9 and TRBJ1-4, is DSGVTQTPKHLITATGQRVTLRCSPRSGDLSVYWYQQSLDQGLQFLIQYYNGEERAKGNILERFSAQQFPDLHSELNLSSLELGDSALYFCASSDGTGSNEKLFFGSGTQLSVL.

Points on this clone: Other DNA sequences in this sample translate to the same CDR3. In nucleotides, the CDR3 is TGCAGCGTTGAAGGGAAGGGCGAAAGCTCCTACGAGCAGTACTTC. It yields the protein CSVEGKGESSYEQYF. The V gene is TRBV29-1, the J gene TRBJ2-7; D remains ambiguous. CDR3 length: 15 residues. V lost 1 base, J lost 0 bases, and 13 bases lay in between. Germline V gene data show CDR1 as SQVTM and CDR2 as ANQGSEA.

The J gene is TRBJ1-2, the V gene TRBV7-9, with TRBD1 matching over 7 bases. The CDR3 is 12 residues long. From germline, CDR1 is SEHNR and CDR2 FQNEAQ (reference sequence). J was trimmed by 6 bases and V by 6 bases; bases with no gene match: 4. The CDR3 region is CASRPGGDGYTF. The CDR3 region has the DNA TGTGCCAGCAGACCAGGGGGGGATGGCTACACCTTC. The whole variable domain, remainder taken from reference TRBV7-9 and TRBJ1-2, is DTGVSQNPRHKITKRGQNVTFRCDPISEHNRLYWYRQTLGQGPEFLTYFQNEAQLEKSRLLSDRFSAERPKGSFSTLEIQRTEQGDSAMYLCASRPGGDGYTFGSGTRLTVV.

This clone has just a few counts. The chain couples TRBV7-8 to TRBJ2-7; 9 bases match TRBD1. Germline values: CDR1 SGHVS, CDR2 FQNEAQ. The CDR3 runs 14 residues. The V segment lost 5 bases and the J segment 5 bases; nucleotides outside the gene matches: 7. CDR3 in DNA: TGTGCCAGCAGCCGACGGGACAGGGTCCACGAGCAGTACTTC. Its translation: CASSRRDRVHEQYF.

This chain links TRBV19 with TRBJ1-2; tentatively, D is TRBD1 (6 bases). Looked up from germline, CDR1 is LNHDA and CDR2 is SQIVND (reference sequence). CDR3 length equals 14 residues. Trimming cost V 5 bases and J 2 bases, with 12 bases left between them. The DNA for the CDR3 is TGTGCCAGTAGTGCAGGGGTTGGGAACTATGGCTACACCTTC. Its translation: CASSAGVGNYGYTF. The complete variable domain, with remaining parts taken from reference TRBV19 and TRBJ1-2, reads DGGITQSPKYLFRKEGQNVTLSCEQNLNHDAMYWYRQDPGQGLRLIYYSQIVNDFQKGDIAEGYSVSREKKESFPLTVTSAQKNPTAFYLCASSAGVGNYGYTFGSGTRLTVV.

V gene TRBV7-9 combines with J gene TRBJ2-7; no clear D gene. Germline V CDR1 and CDR2: SEHNR, FQNEAQ (reference sequence). This CDR3 is built from 12 residues. V lost 3 bases and J lost 6, with 9 bases in between. CDR3 sequence (DNA): TGTGCCAGCAGCTTGCCGTCGTTCGAGCAGTACTTC. The encoded protein is CASSLPSFEQYF.

This sequence joins TRBV6-5 and TRBJ1-1; 11 bases line up with TRBD1. CDR1 is MNHEY and CDR2 is SVGAGI in the germline V gene. J lost 4 bases, V lost 6 bases, and 4 bases had no gene match. This CDR3 contains 14 residues. The CDR3 protein is CASSLGTGGTEAFF. DNA for the CDR3: TGTGCCAGCAGCTTAGGGACAGGGGGCACTGAAGCTTTCTTT.

This chain links TRBV29-1 with TRBJ1-2; maybe TRBD1 (6 bases). From germline, CDR1 is SQVTM and CDR2 ANQGSEA. Trimming left V 6 bases short and J 9 bases short, with 20 bases between. The CDR3 consists of 13 residues. CDR3 sequence (DNA): TGCAGCGTCTCCGGGACAACCAATTATCGCTACACCTTC. Protein: CSVSGTTNYRYTF.

CDR3 residues: CASSSREGRLGYGYTF. In DNA form, the CDR3 reads TGTGCCAGCAGCTCGAGGGAGGGCAGGCTCGGCTATGGCTACACCTTC. This chain joins TRBV11-2 and TRBJ1-2; D is uncertain. CDR3 length: 16 amino acids. Germline loops: CDR1 SGHAT, CDR2 FQNNGV. V lost 4 bases and J 4 bases, leaving 19 bases between the germline ends.

The chain is built from TRBV25-1 and TRBJ2-5; D gene uncertain. Germline V gives CDR1 MGHDK, CDR2 SYGVNS. The V and J ends lost 8 bases and 5 bases respectively, with 18 bases between them. The CDR3 runs to 14 residues. The CDR3 DNA is TGTGCCAGCCACAGAACCGACCTTCAGGAGACCCAGTACTTC. As protein: CASHRTDLQETQYF.

This clone has just a few counts. The chain uses TRBV10-3 and TRBJ2-1; D is unclear. Germline CDR1 reads ENHRY; CDR2 reads SYGVKD. V shed 6 bases and J shed 6 bases, with 6 bases lying between them. This CDR3 has 11 amino acids. CDR3 bases: TGTGCCATCAGCCCGGGCAATGAGCAGTTCTTC. It is translated as CAISPGNEQFF.

This clone was counted between two and nine times. This chain joins TRBV5-1 and TRBJ2-7, with 10 positions matching TRBD1. The CDR3 runs to 14 residues. The germline V gene encodes CDR1 SGHRS and CDR2 YFSETQ. The trim removed 4 bases at V and 2 bases at J, leaving 3 bases unmatched. The CDR3 DNA is TGCGCCAGCAGCATCGGACAGGGGGCCTACGAGCAGTACTTC. This encodes CASSIGQGAYEQYF.

This clone was observed a handful of times. The V gene is TRBV7-8, the J gene TRBJ1-2, with 9 bases lining up with TRBD1. From germline, CDR1 is SGHVS and CDR2 FQNEAQ. The junction had 7 bases not matched to a gene; V was cut back by 5 bases and J by 3 bases. This CDR3 spans 15 amino acids. Here the CDR3 DNA reads TGTGCCAGCAGCCCGACAGGGGGAATGGACTATGGCTACACCTTC. The encoded protein is CASSPTGGMDYGYTF.

The genes are TRBV5-1 and TRBJ1-1, with TRBD1 matching 7 bases. With 3 bases clipped from V and 1 base from J, the junction kept 3 bases outside the gene matches. CDR1 and CDR2 (germline): SGHRS, YFSETQ. CDR3 length: 14 amino acids. The chain's CDR3 is CASSSGQQNTEAFF. The CDR3, as DNA: TGCGCCAGCAGCTCGGGACAGCAGAACACTGAAGCTTTCTTT.

This clone has just a few counts. The rearrangement uses TRBV4-1 and TRBJ2-5; D is unresolved. The CDR3 length is 17 residues. Germline lookup yields CDR1 MGHRA and CDR2 YSYEKL. With 5 bases removed from V and 2 bases from J, the gap between germline ends came to 21 bases. The CDR3 DNA sequence: TGCGCCAGCAGCGGCCAAGACTTGGCGGTGGGGCAAGAGACCCAGTACTTC. Translation: CASSGQDLAVGQETQYF.

The CDR3 spells CASSLRGLTEAFF. CDR3 in DNA: TGTGCCAGCTCGCTCAGGGGGCTCACTGAAGCTTTCTTT. V and J are TRBV18 and TRBJ1-1, with 8 nucleotides matching TRBD1. Looked up from germline, CDR1 is KGHSH and CDR2 is LQKENI. The CDR3 covers 13 residues. V lost 6 bases to trimming and J lost 4 bases; unmatched junction nucleotides: 4.